The T cell receptor (beta chain) under discussion was sequenced for a study of blood T cell repertoires in COVID-19. Study overall: COVID-19 samples collected from the United States, Italy and Spain covered acute and convalescent phases.

The CDR3 loop spans 13 amino acids. Trimming cost V 5 bases and J 4 bases, with 11 bases left between them. The germline CDR1 and CDR2 sequences are SGHAT and FQDESV (reference sequence). Sequenced by immunoSEQ multiplex PCR; TCRdb stores in-frame clones only, minus some. This repertoire shows some 200,000 clones, around 80% found once; its top ten account for about 15%. There are a few counts of this clone. This receptor was identified in a man aged 30-40 years with active or convalescent COVID-19. The specimen was peripheral blood. The rearrangement joins TRBV11-1 to TRBJ2-5; unclear D gene. CDR3 nucleotide sequence: TGTGCCAGCAGCCAAAGATTCAGAGAGACCCAGTACTTC. Translated: CASSQRFRETQYF.